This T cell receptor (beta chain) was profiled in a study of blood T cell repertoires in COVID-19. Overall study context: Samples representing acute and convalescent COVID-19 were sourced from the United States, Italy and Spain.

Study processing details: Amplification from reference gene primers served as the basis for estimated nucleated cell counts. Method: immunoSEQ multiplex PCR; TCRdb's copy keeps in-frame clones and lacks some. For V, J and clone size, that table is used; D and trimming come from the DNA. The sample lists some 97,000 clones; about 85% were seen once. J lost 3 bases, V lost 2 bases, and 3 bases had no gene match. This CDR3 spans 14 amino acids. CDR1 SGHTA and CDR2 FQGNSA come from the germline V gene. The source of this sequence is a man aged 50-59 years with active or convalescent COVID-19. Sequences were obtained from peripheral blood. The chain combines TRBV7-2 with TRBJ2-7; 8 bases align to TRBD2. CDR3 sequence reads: CASSLLAGDYEQYF. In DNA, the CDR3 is TGTGCCAGCAGCTTACTAGCGGGTGACTACGAGCAGTACTTC.